This entry lists 7 T cell receptor beta chains sequenced from one sample in a study of T cell repertoires in cytomegalovirus infection. For these receptors, no antigen is known. TCRdb re-called the reads with MiXCR, one entry per CDR3 protein. The table records some 700,000 distinct CDR3 sequences, roughly a third of them present only once. Source: cultured PBMCs, taken from culture after CMV antigen stimulation. The receptor set was obtained from a human donor in good health (CMV status not recorded). Some clones in this sample may be carry-over from other donors' samples.

Comments on this clonotype: This sequence may be a read error, since a much larger clone differs from it by one base. This sequence joins TRBV7-8 and TRBJ1-4, with D perhaps TRBD1 (6 bases). V was trimmed by 1 base and J by 8 bases, leaving 11 bases between them. Germline V CDR1 and CDR2: SGHVS, FQNEAQ. The CDR3 loop spans 14 amino acids. The CDR3 loop reads CASSLEGTREKLFF. The CDR3 DNA reads TGTGCCAGCAGCTTAGAAGGGACAAGGGAAAAACTGTTTTTT.

The V and J genes are TRBV7-2 and TRBJ1-5; no firm D call. Germline V gene lookup returns CDR1 SGHTA and CDR2 FQGNSA. The CDR3 loop spans 18 amino acids. Trimming cost V 5 bases and J 5 bases, with 25 bases left between them. CDR3 protein: CASSRRPIGSNVHQPQHF. CDR3 coding DNA: TGTGCCAGCAGCCGACGACCGATAGGGTCAAATGTTCATCAGCCCCAGCATTTT.

The genes are TRBV4-1 and TRBJ2-1, with D tentatively TRBD1 or TRBD2 (5 bases each). Germline CDR1 MGHRA, CDR2 YSYEKL. V was clipped by 0 bases and J by 0 bases, with 12 bases between them. The CDR3 is 17 amino acids. The CDR3 nucleotides read TGCGCCAGCAGCCAAGACACCGGGGCGAGCTCCTACAATGAGCAGTTCTTC. It encodes CASSQDTGASSYNEQFF.

V is TRBV7-2 and J is TRBJ1-2, with 11 bases fitting TRBD1. The ends lost 4 bases at V and 8 bases at J; junction bases unmatched: 9. This CDR3 has 15 amino acids. CDR1 and CDR2 (germline): SGHTA, FQGNSA. This CDR3 is CASSSAGTGGRGYTF. The CDR3 bases are TGTGCCAGCAGCTCAGCCGGGACAGGGGGTAGAGGCTACACCTTC.

The V and J genes are TRBV12-3 or TRBV12-4 and TRBJ2-5; TRBD1 matches at 7 bases. Trimming removed 6 bases from V and 7 bases from J; junction bases left unmatched: 5. The CDR3 totals 12 residues. The chain's CDR3 is CASRGDSVTQYF. Here the CDR3 DNA reads TGTGCCAGCAGGGGGGACAGCGTGACCCAGTACTTC.

The V gene is TRBV20-1, the J gene TRBJ2-5, with 9 positions matching TRBD2. The V and J ends lost 5 bases and 9 bases, in that order; junction bases with no gene match: 10. The CDR3 contains 13 residues. From germline, CDR1 is DFQATT and CDR2 SNEGSKA (reference sequence). CDR3 DNA: TGCAGTGCTGGGACCCCGGCTAGCGGGGCCCAGTACTTC. This sequence encodes CSAGTPASGAQYF.

This clonotype was observed a few times. The CDR3 spells CASTIIGGRVSEQYF. CDR3 coding DNA: TGTGCCAGCACCATCATCGGGGGCAGGGTTTCGGAGCAGTACTTC. The V and J genes are TRBV7-2 and TRBJ2-7; TRBD1 or TRBD2 may be the D gene (6 bases each). CDR1 and CDR2 from the germline V gene are SGHTA and FQGNSA. Trimming removed 7 bases at V and 7 bases at J, with 23 bases between. This CDR3 comprises 15 residues.